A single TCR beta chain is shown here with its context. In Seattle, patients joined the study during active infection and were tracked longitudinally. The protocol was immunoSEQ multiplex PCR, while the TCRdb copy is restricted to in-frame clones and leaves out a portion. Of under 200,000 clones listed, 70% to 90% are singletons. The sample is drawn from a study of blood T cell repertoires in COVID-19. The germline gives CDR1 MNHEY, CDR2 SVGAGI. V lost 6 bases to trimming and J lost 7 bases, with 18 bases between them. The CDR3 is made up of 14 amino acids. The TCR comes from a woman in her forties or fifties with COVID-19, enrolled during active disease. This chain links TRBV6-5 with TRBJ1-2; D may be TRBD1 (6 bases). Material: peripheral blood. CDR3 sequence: CASRNPVRGGGYTF. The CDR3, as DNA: TGTGCCAGCAGGAACCCCGTCAGGGGTGGTGGCTACACCTTC.